The rows below give T cell receptor beta chains drawn from one sample of a study of control samples from healthy donors and cancer patients. Only in-frame clones appear in the TCRdb table, and some are missing; sequencing was by immunoSEQ multiplex PCR. The sample lists 130,000 or so clones; around 90% were seen once. Specimen: blood. The receptors derive from a man in his forties or fifties in good health. The CDR3 runs from the conserved cysteine through the conserved F or W. D genes are given only for firm matches. Where a row states a size, it is once, few, many or the class of an expanded clone; other rows omit it.

>TRBV9|TRBD1|TRBJ1-2|NA
CASSLRQGNGYTF
TGTGCCAGCAGCCTCCGACAGGGGAATGGCTACACCTTC
>TRBV18|TRBD2|TRBJ2-5|once
CASSRLAGVQETQYF
TGTGCCAGCTCAAGACTAGCGGGGGTACAAGAGACCCAGTACTTC
>TRBV7-2|NA|TRBJ1-5|NA
CASSLEGWQPQHF
TGTGCCAGCAGCTTAGAAGGTTGGCAGCCCCAGCATTTT
>TRBV6-5|NA|TRBJ2-3|NA
CASTSPGTDTQYF
TGTGCCAGCACTTCCCCGGGCACAGATACGCAGTATTTT
>TRBV7-3|NA|TRBJ1-1|few
CASSSLVREAFF
TGTGCCAGCAGCTCCCTGGTACGTGAAGCTTTCTTT
>TRBV5-1|NA|TRBJ2-5|NA
CASSLAGRPQETQYF
TGCGCCAGCAGCTTGGCCGGGCGTCCCCAAGAGACCCAGTACTTC
>TRBV2|NA|TRBJ1-5|NA
CASSAGAYSNQPQHF
TGTGCCAGCAGTGCAGGGGCTTATAGCAATCAGCCCCAGCATTTT
>TRBV18|NA|TRBJ2-5|NA
CASSPSTRTTLKETQYF
TGTGCCAGCTCACCGAGCACTAGGACTACCCTGAAAGAGACCCAGTACTTC
>TRBV27|NA|TRBJ1-5|NA
CASSPHDQPQHF
TGTGCCAGCAGTCCCCACGATCAGCCCCAGCATTTT
>TRBV6-5|NA|TRBJ1-6|NA
CASSLDSNYNSPLHF
TGTGCCAGCAGTTTAGACAGTAACTATAATTCACCCCTCCACTTT
>TRBV4-1|NA|TRBJ1-2|NA
CASSQVGKQGDYGYTF
TGCGCCAGCAGCCAAGTAGGGAAGCAGGGCGACTATGGCTACACCTTC
>TRBV14|NA|TRBJ2-1|NA
CASSQLGGGPVNEQFF
TGTGCCAGCAGCCAACTTGGGGGGGGCCCAGTCAATGAGCAGTTCTTC
>TRBV24-1|TRBD2|TRBJ2-3|NA
CATSDPGTSGGKRTDTQYF
TGTGCCACCAGTGACCCCGGGACTAGCGGGGGTAAACGCACAGATACGCAGTATTTT
>TRBV15|NA|TRBJ2-5|NA
CATSRDNPRLAAKETQYF
TGTGCCACCAGCAGAGATAACCCACGGTTAGCGGCTAAAGAGACCCAGTACTTC
>TRBV6-5|NA|TRBJ2-1|once
CASSYSGLANEQFF
TGTGCCAGCAGTTACTCCGGTCTAGCAAATGAGCAGTTCTTC
>TRBV6-6|TRBD1|TRBJ2-4|once
CASSPLGLTGGIAKNIQYF
TGTGCCAGCAGTCCCCTCGGGCTGACAGGGGGCATTGCCAAAAACATTCAGTACTTC
>TRBV6-5|TRBD1|TRBJ1-1|NA
CASSPDRGMNTEAFF
TGTGCCAGCAGCCCGGACAGGGGAATGAACACTGAAGCTTTCTTT
>TRBV12-3/TRBV12-4|NA|TRBJ1-5|NA
CASRLGDQPQHF
TGTGCCAGCAGGTTAGGGGATCAGCCCCAGCATTTT
>TRBV5-1|TRBD2|TRBJ2-3|NA
CASSAGTSGPDTQYF
TGCGCCAGCAGCGCCGGGACTAGCGGACCAGATACGCAGTATTTT
>TRBV11-2|TRBD2|TRBJ2-3|NA
CASRKSAGGRSDTQYF
TGTGCCAGCAGAAAATCAGCGGGGGGTCGATCAGATACGCAGTATTTT
>TRBV6-5|NA|TRBJ1-5|NA
CASSRGGRREPQHF
TGTGCCAGCAGCCGCGGGGGGAGGAGGGAGCCCCAGCATTTT
>TRBV10-1|NA|TRBJ1-3|NA
CASSESYSGNTIYF
TGCGCCAGCAGTGAGTCGTACTCTGGAAACACCATATATTTT
>TRBV27|NA|TRBJ2-3|NA
CASSLRDTQYF
TGTGCCAGCAGTCTCCGAGATACGCAGTATTTT
>TRBV29-1|NA|TRBJ1-1|NA
CSASRTGNTEAFF
TGCAGCGCCTCCAGAACAGGGAACACTGAAGCTTTCTTT
>TRBV10-1|TRBD2|TRBJ2-7|NA
CASSSGGISEQYF
TGCGCCAGTTCTAGCGGGGGGATATCCGAGCAGTACTTC
>TRBV5-1|TRBD2|TRBJ2-2|NA
CASITPGGGELFF
TGCGCCAGCATCACCCCGGGGGGCGGGGAGCTGTTTTTT
>TRBV5-6|NA|TRBJ1-4|NA
CASSWTYGGTNEKLFF
TGTGCCAGCAGCTGGACTTACGGGGGAACTAATGAAAAACTGTTTTTT
>TRBV5-1|NA|TRBJ1-1|NA
CASSSGTKDTEAFF
TGCGCCAGCTCCTCCGGGACAAAGGACACTGAAGCTTTCTTT
>TRBV18|NA|TRBJ2-3|NA
CASSPYTGPDTQYF
TGTGCCAGCTCACCCTACACAGGGCCAGATACGCAGTATTTT
>TRBV30|NA|TRBJ2-6|NA
CAWSVHRGANVLTF
TGTGCCTGGAGTGTACACAGGGGGGCCAACGTCCTGACTTTC
>TRBV5-4|TRBD2|TRBJ2-7|NA
CASSLRERGTEQYF
TGTGCCAGCAGTCTCCGGGAGCGGGGGACCGAGCAGTACTTC
>TRBV30|TRBD2|TRBJ2-2|NA
CAWTPGRGRGRRELFF
TGTGCCTGGACCCCTGGGAGGGGACGTGGGAGAAGGGAGCTGTTTTTT
>TRBV6-6|NA|TRBJ1-2|NA
CASSYPYGYTF
TGTGCCAGCAGTTACCCCTATGGCTACACCTTC
>TRBV20-1|NA|TRBJ2-7|NA
CSAEIGYEQYF
TGCAGTGCCGAAATAGGGTACGAGCAGTACTTC
>TRBV5-1|TRBD2|TRBJ2-5|NA
CASSSSGGNQETQYF
TGCGCCAGCAGCTCTAGCGGGGGCAACCAAGAGACCCAGTACTTC
>TRBV5-1|NA|TRBJ2-7|once
CASSPPSAEQYF
TGCGCCAGCAGCCCCCCTAGCGCCGAGCAGTACTTC
>TRBV7-9|TRBD2|TRBJ2-1|NA
CASSWVGLGRNEQFF
TGTGCCAGCAGCTGGGTGGGACTAGGGCGTAATGAGCAGTTCTTC